What follows describes a single T cell receptor (beta chain). As yet, its antigen is unknown. This sample is drawn from a study of identifying expanded T cells in peripheral blood. The study, taken as a whole, reports: Variance in clone template counts between roughly 2-week samples significantly increased with total template count across all healthy donors. Technical replicates showed 0.9 to 1.5 changed clones; roughly two weeks roughly 15; four weeks 19.

Healthy donors had no documented immune events, such as infections, while sampled. The length of the CDR3 is 12 residues. Germline V lookup: CDR1 MDHEN, CDR2 SYDVKM. The ends were cut back, 4 bases at V and 4 bases at J, with 8 bases in the middle. The assay was immunoSEQ multiplex PCR, and TCRdb's table has in-frame clones only and misses some. The sample holds more than 95,000 clones, more than 80% seen once. Sample: blood. This chain links TRBV28 with TRBJ2-7, with D possibly matching TRBD1 (7 bases). This receptor was identified in a person between 18 and 75 years old in good health. CDR3: CASSSGGYEQYF. CDR3 DNA sequence: TGTGCCAGCAGTTCAGGGGGGTACGAGCAGTACTTC.